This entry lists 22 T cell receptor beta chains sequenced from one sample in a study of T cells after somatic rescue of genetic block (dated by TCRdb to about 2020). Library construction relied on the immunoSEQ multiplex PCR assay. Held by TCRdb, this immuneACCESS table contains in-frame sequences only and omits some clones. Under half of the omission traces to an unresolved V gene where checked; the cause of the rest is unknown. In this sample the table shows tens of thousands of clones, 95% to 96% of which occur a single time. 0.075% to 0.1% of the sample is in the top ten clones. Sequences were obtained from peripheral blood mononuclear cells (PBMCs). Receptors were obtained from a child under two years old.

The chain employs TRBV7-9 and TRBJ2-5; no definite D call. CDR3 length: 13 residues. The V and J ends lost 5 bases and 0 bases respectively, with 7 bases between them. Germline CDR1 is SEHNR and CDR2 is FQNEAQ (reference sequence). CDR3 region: CASSPTYQETQYF. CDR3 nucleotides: TGTGCCAGCAGCCCAACGTACCAAGAGACCCAGTACTTC.

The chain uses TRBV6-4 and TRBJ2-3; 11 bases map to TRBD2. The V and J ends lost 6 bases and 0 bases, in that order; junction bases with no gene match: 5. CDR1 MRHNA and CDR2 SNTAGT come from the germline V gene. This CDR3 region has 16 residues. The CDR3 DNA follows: TGTGCCAGCAGGCGACTAGCGGGGTCTAGCACAGATACGCAGTATTTT. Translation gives CASRRLAGSSTDTQYF.

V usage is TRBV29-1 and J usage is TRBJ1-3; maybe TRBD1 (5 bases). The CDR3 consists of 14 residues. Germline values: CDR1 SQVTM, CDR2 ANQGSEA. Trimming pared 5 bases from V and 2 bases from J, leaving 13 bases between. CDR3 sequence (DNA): TGCAGCGTTATCCCGGGACTCGCTGGAAACACCATATATTTT. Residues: CSVIPGLAGNTIYF. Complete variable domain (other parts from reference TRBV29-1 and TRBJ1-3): SAVISQKPSRDICQRGTSLTIQCQVDSQVTMMFWYRQQPGQSLTLIATANQGSEATYESGFVIDKFPISRPNLTFSTLTVSNMSPEDSSIYLCSVIPGLAGNTIYFGEGSWLTVV.

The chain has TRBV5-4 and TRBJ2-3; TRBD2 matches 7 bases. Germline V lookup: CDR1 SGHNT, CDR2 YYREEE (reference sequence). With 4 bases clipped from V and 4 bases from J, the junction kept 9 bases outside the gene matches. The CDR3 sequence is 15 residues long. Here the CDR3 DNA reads TGTGCCAGCAGCCATTCCTGGGGGGGTGCAGATACGCAGTATTTT. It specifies CASSHSWGGADTQYF.

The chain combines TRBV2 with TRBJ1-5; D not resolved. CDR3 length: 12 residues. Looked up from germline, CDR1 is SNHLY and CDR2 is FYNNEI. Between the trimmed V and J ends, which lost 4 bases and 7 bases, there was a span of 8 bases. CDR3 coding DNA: TGTGCCAGCAGTGGAGGGAAGCAGCCCCAGCATTTT. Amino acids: CASSGGKQPQHF. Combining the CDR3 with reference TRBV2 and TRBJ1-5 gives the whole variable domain EPEVTQTPSHQVTQMGQEVILRCVPISNHLYFYWYRQILGQKVEFLVSFYNNEISEKSEIFDDQFSVERPDGSNFTLKIRSTKLEDSAMYFCASSGGKQPQHFGDGTRLSIL.

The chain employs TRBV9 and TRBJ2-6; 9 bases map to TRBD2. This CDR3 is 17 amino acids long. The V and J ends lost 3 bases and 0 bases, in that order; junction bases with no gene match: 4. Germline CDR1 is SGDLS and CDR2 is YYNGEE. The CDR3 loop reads CASSGLAESSGANVLTF. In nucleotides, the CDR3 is TGTGCCAGCAGCGGACTAGCGGAGAGCTCTGGGGCCAACGTCCTGACTTTC.

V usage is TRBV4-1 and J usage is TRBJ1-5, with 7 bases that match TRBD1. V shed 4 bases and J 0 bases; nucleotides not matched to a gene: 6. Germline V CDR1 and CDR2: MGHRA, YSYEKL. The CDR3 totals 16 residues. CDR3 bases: TGCGCCAGCAGCCTCGCCACAGGGGTTAGCAATCAGCCCCAGCATTTT. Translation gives CASSLATGVSNQPQHF.

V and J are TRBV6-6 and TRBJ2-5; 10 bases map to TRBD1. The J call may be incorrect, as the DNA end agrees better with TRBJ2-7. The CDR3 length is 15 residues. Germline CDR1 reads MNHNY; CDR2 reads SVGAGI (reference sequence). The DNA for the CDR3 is TGTGCCAGCAGCGACTTGGACAGGGGGAGATACGAGCAGTACTTC. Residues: CASSDLDRGRYEQYF.

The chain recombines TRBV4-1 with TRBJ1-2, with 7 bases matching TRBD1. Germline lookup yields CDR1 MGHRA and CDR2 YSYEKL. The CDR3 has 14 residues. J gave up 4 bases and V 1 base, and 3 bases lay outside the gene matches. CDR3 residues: CASSQGTGLYGYTF. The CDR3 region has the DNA TGCGCCAGCAGCCAAGGGACAGGCCTCTATGGCTACACCTTC.

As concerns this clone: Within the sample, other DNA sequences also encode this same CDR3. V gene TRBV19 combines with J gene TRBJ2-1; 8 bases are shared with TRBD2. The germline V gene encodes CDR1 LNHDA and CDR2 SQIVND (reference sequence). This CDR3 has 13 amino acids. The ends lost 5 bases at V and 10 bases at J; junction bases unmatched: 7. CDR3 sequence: CASSLERESEQFF. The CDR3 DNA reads TGTGCCAGTAGTCTCGAGCGGGAGAGCGAGCAGTTCTTC.

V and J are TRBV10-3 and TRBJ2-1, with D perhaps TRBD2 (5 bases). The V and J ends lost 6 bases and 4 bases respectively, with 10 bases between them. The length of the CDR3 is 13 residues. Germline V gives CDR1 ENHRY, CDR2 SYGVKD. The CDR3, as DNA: TGTGCCATCAGGAGGGCCGCTTACAATGAGCAGTTCTTC. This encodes CAIRRAAYNEQFF.

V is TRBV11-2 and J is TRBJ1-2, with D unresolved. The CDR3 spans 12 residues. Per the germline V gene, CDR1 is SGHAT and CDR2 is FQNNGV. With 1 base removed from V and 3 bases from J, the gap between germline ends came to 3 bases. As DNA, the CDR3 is TGTGCCAGCAGCTTAGGACACTATGGCTACACCTTC. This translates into CASSLGHYGYTF.

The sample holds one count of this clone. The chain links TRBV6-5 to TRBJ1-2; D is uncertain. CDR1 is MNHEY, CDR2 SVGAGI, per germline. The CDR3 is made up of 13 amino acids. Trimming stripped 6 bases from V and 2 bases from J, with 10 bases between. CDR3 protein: CASRGIWNYGYTF. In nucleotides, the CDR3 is TGTGCCAGCAGGGGGATTTGGAACTATGGCTACACCTTC.

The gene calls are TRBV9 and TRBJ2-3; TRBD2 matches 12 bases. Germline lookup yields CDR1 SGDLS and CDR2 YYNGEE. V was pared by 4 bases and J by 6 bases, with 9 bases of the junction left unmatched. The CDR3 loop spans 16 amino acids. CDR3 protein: CASSFSSGRAADTQYF. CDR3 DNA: TGTGCCAGCAGCTTTTCTAGCGGGAGGGCCGCGGATACGCAGTATTTT.

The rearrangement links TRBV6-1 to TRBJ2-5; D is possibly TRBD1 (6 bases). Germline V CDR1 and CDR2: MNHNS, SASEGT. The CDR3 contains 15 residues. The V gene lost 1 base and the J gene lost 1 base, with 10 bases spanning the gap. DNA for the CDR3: TGTGCCAGCAGTGAAGGGGACACTAGCCAAGAGACCCAGTACTTC. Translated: CASSEGDTSQETQYF.

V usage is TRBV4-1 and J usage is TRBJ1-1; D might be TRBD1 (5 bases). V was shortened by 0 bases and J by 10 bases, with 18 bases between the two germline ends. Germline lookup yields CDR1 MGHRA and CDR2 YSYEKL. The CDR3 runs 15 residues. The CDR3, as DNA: TGCGCCAGCAGCCAAGACCCCGGGGGTAGGGTGAGAGCTTTCTTT. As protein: CASSQDPGGRVRAFF.

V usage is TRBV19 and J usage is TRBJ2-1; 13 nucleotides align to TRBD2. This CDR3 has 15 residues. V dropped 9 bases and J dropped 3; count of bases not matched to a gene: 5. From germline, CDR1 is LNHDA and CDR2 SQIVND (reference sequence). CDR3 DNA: TGTGCCAGCCGACTAGCGGGAGGCATCTACAATGAGCAGTTCTTC. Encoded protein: CASRLAGGIYNEQFF.

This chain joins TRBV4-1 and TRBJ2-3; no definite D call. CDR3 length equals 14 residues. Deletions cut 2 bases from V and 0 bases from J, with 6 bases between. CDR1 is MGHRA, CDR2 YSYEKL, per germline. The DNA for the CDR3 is TGCGCCAGCAGCCAAAGGGCTAGCACAGATACGCAGTATTTT. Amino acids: CASSQRASTDTQYF.

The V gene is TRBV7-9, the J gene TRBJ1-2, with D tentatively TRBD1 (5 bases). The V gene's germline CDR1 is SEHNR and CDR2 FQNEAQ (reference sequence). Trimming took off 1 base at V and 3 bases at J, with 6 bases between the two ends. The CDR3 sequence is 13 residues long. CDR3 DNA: TGTGCCAGCAGCTTAGGGGGGTACTATGGCTACACCTTC. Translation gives CASSLGGYYGYTF.

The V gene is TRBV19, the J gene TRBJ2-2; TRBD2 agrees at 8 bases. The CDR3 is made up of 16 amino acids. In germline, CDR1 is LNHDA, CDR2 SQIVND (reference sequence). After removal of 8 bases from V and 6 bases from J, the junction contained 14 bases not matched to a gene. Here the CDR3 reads CASLPQRTSGAGELFF. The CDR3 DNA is TGTGCCAGTCTACCCCAGAGAACTAGCGGCGCCGGGGAGCTGTTTTTT.

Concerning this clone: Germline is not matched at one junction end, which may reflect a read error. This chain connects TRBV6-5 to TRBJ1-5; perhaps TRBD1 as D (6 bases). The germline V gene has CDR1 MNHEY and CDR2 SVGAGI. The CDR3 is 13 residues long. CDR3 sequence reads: CAGSYRGNQPQHF. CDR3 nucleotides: TGTGCCGGCAGTTACAGGGGCAATCAGCCCCAGCATTTT.

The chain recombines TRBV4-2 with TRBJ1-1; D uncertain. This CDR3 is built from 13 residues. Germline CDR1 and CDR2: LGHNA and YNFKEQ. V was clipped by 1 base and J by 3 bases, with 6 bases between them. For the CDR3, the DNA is TGTGCCAGCAGCCAAGCGGTGGACACTGAAGCTTTCTTT. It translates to CASSQAVDTEAFF.